Below are 20 T cell receptor beta chains sequenced from a single sample in a study of human T cells and chemical hapten exposure. Time point given: patch test 1, 2 weeks after DPC sensitization. The treatment denotes: therapeutic diphenylcyclopropenone sensitization with weekly scalp DPC. TCRdb used MiXCR to reprocess the RACE reads, holding one entry per CDR3 protein. The table lists 79,000 or so distinct CDR3 sequences, 9% to 12% of them singletons. Sequenced material: whole blood, taken in connection with sensitization to the hapten diphenylcyclopropenone (DPC). These receptors were obtained from a woman aged 45-65 years with alopecia areata. Some clones in this sample may be carry-over from other donors' samples.

This clonotype was picked up a small number of times. The rearrangement links TRBV6-2 or TRBV6-3 to TRBJ2-3, with TRBD2 matching over 7 bases. Germline V gives CDR1 MNHEY, CDR2 SVGEGT. V was clipped by 5 bases and J by 2 bases; unmatched bases: 4. There are 14 residues in the CDR3. Written as DNA, the CDR3 is TGTGCCAGCAGTATAGCGGGTCTCACAGATACGCAGTATTTT. Its translation: CASSIAGLTDTQYF.

This clonotype has more than one count but fewer than ten. This chain connects TRBV6-2 or TRBV6-3 to TRBJ2-7; a possible D gene is TRBD1 (5 bases). Looked up from germline, CDR1 is MNHEY and CDR2 is SVGEGT. The CDR3 is made up of 14 amino acids. Trimming left V 8 bases short and J 6 bases short, with 20 bases between. The CDR3 region is CASRRGGPSGEQYF. DNA for the CDR3: TGTGCCAGCCGAAGGGGCGGCCCCTCGGGCGAGCAGTACTTC.

This sequence joins TRBV14 and TRBJ2-3; no clear D gene. CDR1 and CDR2 (germline): SGHDN, FVKESK. V was cut by 0 bases and J by 4 bases, with 5 bases left in between. This CDR3 comprises 13 residues. CDR3 coding DNA: TGTGCCAGCAGCCAAGAAAACGCAGATACGCAGTATTTT. Its translation: CASSQENADTQYF.

This clonotype was counted many times. V usage is TRBV10-1 and J usage is TRBJ2-3; tentative D call: TRBD2 (6 bases). The germline V gene encodes CDR1 WNHNN and CDR2 SYGVQD (reference sequence). There are 16 residues in the CDR3. Trimming took 2 bases from V and 0 from J, leaving 12 bases between them. The DNA of the CDR3 is TGCGCCAGCAGTGAGAGTCCAGCGGGCAGCACAGATACGCAGTATTTT. It specifies CASSESPAGSTDTQYF.

This clonotype was found a few times. The gene calls are TRBV18 and TRBJ1-2, with 7 bases that match TRBD1. The CDR3 is 15 amino acids. Germline CDR1 KGHSH, CDR2 LQKENI. With 3 bases clipped from V and 2 bases from J, the junction kept 6 bases outside the gene matches. The CDR3, as DNA: TGTGCCAGCTCACCCCCCGTGACAGGGAACTATGGCTACACCTTC. It encodes CASSPPVTGNYGYTF.

The rearrangement joins TRBV20-1 to TRBJ2-7, with D tentatively TRBD1 or TRBD2 (5 bases each). The germline gives CDR1 DFQATT, CDR2 SNEGSKA (reference sequence). The length of the CDR3 is 14 residues. Trimming took off 7 bases at V and 0 bases at J, with 16 bases between the two ends. This CDR3 is CSVKGGGSSYEQYF. CDR3 nucleotides: TGCAGTGTTAAGGGTGGGGGAAGCTCCTACGAGCAGTACTTC.

This chain links TRBV28 with TRBJ1-5, with D hard to call. V was cut by 6 bases and J by 7 bases, with 10 bases left in between. In germline, CDR1 is MDHEN, CDR2 SYDVKM. This CDR3 comprises 12 residues. In DNA, the CDR3 is TGTGCCAGCAGGACTGTAATGCAGCCCCAGCATTTT. This gives the protein CASRTVMQPQHF.

This clonotype came up many times. The chain is built from TRBV7-8 and TRBJ1-5; the D is unclear. Trimming removed 6 bases from V and 5 bases from J, with 11 bases in between. The CDR3 has 13 amino acids. The germline V gene has CDR1 SGHVS and CDR2 FQNEAQ. The CDR3 region is CASRSGWDQPQHF. CDR3 DNA sequence: TGTGCCAGCAGATCAGGTTGGGATCAGCCCCAGCATTTT. Full variable domain (remainder filled in from reference TRBV7-8 and TRBJ1-5): GAGVSQSPRYKVAKRGQDVALRCDPISGHVSLFWYQQALGQGPEFLTYFQNEAQLDKSGLPSDRFFAERPEGSVSTLKIQRTQQEDSAVYLCASRSGWDQPQHFGDGTRLSIL.

This clonotype came up once. This rearrangement joins TRBV7-2 to TRBJ2-3; 8 bases are a match to TRBD1. With 0 bases clipped from V and 3 bases from J, the junction kept 2 bases outside the gene matches. The CDR3 is 15 residues long. Germline CDR1 reads SGHTA; CDR2 reads FQGNSA. The chain's CDR3 is CASSLARTGTDTQYF. CDR3 in DNA: TGTGCCAGCAGCTTAGCGAGGACAGGGACAGATACGCAGTATTTT.

This clonotype was detected many times. V gene TRBV20-1 combines with J gene TRBJ1-3; no clear D gene. The CDR3 covers 16 residues. Germline-derived CDR1 and CDR2 are DFQATT and SNEGSKA (reference sequence). The ends were cut back, 6 bases at V and 0 bases at J, with 18 bases in the middle. This chain's CDR3 is CSALPSGTISGNTIYF. The CDR3 coding sequence is TGCAGTGCCCTGCCCTCGGGCACTATCTCTGGAAACACCATATATTTT.

J is TRBJ2-6 and V is TRBV21-1. TRBV21-1 is assigned pseudogene status. The CDR3 totals 14 residues. The CDR3: CASSRDSGANVLTF. The CDR3 coding sequence is TGTGCCAGCAGCAGGGACTCTGGGGCCAACGTCCTGACTTTC.

This clonotype was counted between two and nine times. The chain combines TRBV28 with TRBJ2-7; 7 positions match TRBD1. V lost 4 bases to trimming and J lost 3 bases; unmatched junction nucleotides: 9. Germline V gene lookup returns CDR1 MDHEN and CDR2 SYDVKM. CDR3 length: 15 amino acids. CDR3 in amino acids: CASSYQTGSLYEQYF. The CDR3 region has the DNA TGTGCCAGCAGTTACCAGACAGGGAGCCTCTACGAGCAGTACTTC.

This clonotype was found a few times. The chain employs TRBV6-2 or TRBV6-3 and TRBJ2-1; 9 bases agree with TRBD2. The ends lost 6 bases at V and 5 bases at J; junction bases unmatched: 2. The CDR3 contains 13 residues. Germline V gene sequence: CDR1 MNHEY, CDR2 SVGEGT. The CDR3 coding sequence is TGTGCCAGCAGACTAGCGGGCCACAATGAGCAGTTCTTC. It encodes CASRLAGHNEQFF.

This clonotype was seen at least ten times. The chain recombines TRBV18 with TRBJ1-1; D gene unclear. The germline CDR1 and CDR2 sequences are KGHSH and LQKENI. V was trimmed by 0 bases and J by 7 bases, leaving 9 bases between them. The CDR3 contains 13 residues. CDR3 loop: CASSPPQTYEAFF. The CDR3 nucleotides are TGTGCCAGCTCACCACCCCAGACATATGAAGCTTTCTTT.

V and J are TRBV29-1 and TRBJ1-1; TRBD1 is a possible D gene (5 bases). Germline values: CDR1 SQVTM, CDR2 ANQGSEA. CDR3 length: 10 residues. The germline V and J ends were trimmed by 4 bases and 6 bases, with 6 bases remaining between them. DNA for the CDR3: TGCAGCGTTGCAGGGTCTGAAGCTTTCTTT. Translation: CSVAGSEAFF. Based on the CDR3 plus reference TRBV29-1 and TRBJ1-1, the full variable domain is SAVISQKPSRDICQRGTSLTIQCQVDSQVTMMFWYRQQPGQSLTLIATANQGSEATYESGFVIDKFPISRPNLTFSTLTVSNMSPEDSSIYLCSVAGSEAFFGQGTRLTVV.

The chain links TRBV6-6 to TRBJ1-2; a possible D gene is TRBD1 (6 bases). The CDR3 consists of 12 residues. The V gene lost 6 bases and the J gene lost 8 bases, with 13 bases spanning the gap. Germline assignment: CDR1 MNHNY and CDR2 SVGAGI (reference sequence). This CDR3 reads CASSSGTYGYTF. CDR3 DNA: TGTGCCAGCAGCTCCGGGACATACGGCTACACCTTC.

The chain carries TRBV20-1 and TRBJ2-7; D call uncertain. The CDR3 has 13 amino acids. The germline V and J ends were trimmed by 5 bases and 5 bases, with 16 bases remaining between them. Germline lookup yields CDR1 DFQATT and CDR2 SNEGSKA (reference sequence). This chain's CDR3 is CSAPDPSANEQYF. In nucleotides, the CDR3 is TGCAGTGCTCCGGACCCCTCTGCTAACGAGCAGTACTTC.

This clonotype was seen ten or more times. The J gene is TRBJ2-5, the V gene TRBV10-2; D perhaps matches TRBD1 (5 bases). V shed 0 bases and J shed 4 bases, with 9 bases lying between them. The CDR3 runs 14 residues. Germline V gene sequence: CDR1 WSHSY, CDR2 SAAADI. CDR3 DNA: TGCGCCAGCAGTGAGTCGGGGCCGAGAGAGACCCAGTACTTC. Its translation: CASSESGPRETQYF.

The genes are TRBV20-1 and TRBJ2-7; 7 bases fit TRBD2. The CDR3 runs to 12 residues. CDR1 and CDR2 (germline): DFQATT, SNEGSKA (reference sequence). Trimming removed 6 bases from V and 4 bases from J; junction bases left unmatched: 6. In DNA form, the CDR3 reads TGCAGTGCCAGACGCGGGGGTTACGAGCAGTACTTC. Translating gives CSARRGGYEQYF.

This clonotype was observed at least ten times. The chain has TRBV18 and TRBJ1-5; D not certain. The CDR3 is made up of 13 amino acids. The ends were cut back, 2 bases at V and 1 base at J, with 3 bases in the middle. Germline V CDR1 and CDR2: KGHSH, LQKENI. The CDR3 sequence is CASSPGSNQPQHF. In DNA form, the CDR3 reads TGTGCCAGCTCACCAGGCAGCAATCAGCCCCAGCATTTT.